This T cell receptor (beta chain) appears in the sequencing data of a study of blood T cell repertoires in COVID-19. Authors' data handling: Estimation of nucleated cell counts relied on the amplification of reference gene primers. Some clones are missing from TCRdb's copy, which holds only in-frame ones; the method was immunoSEQ multiplex PCR. The D gene and trimming were derived from the DNA, and the V and J assignments and clone size from that table. The sample has some 9,200 clones, about nine tenths seen once. CDR3 length: 15 residues. Trimming took 5 bases from V and 1 from J; bases not matched to a gene: 4. The V gene's germline CDR1 is MNHNS and CDR2 SASEGT.

The origin of this receptor is a woman aged 45-65 years with active COVID-19. This chain connects TRBV6-1 to TRBJ2-3, with TRBD1 identical over 9 bases. The sample was peripheral blood. The CDR3 DNA sequence: TGTGCCAGCAGTCTGAGGACAGGGGGCACAGATACGCAGTATTTT. Its translation: CASSLRTGGTDTQYF.